Shown below are 6 T cell receptor beta chains from a single sample sequenced in a study of blood T cell repertoires in COVID-19. This table comes from immunoSEQ multiplex PCR, and its TCRdb copy is limited to in-frame clones, with some not included. The sample lists roughly 410,000 clones, approximately 90% occurring once. What was sequenced was peripheral blood. The receptor source for this set is a woman between 35 and 50 years old with COVID-19, enrolled during active disease.

This clone was picked up one time. V is TRBV28 and J is TRBJ1-2, with D possibly TRBD1 on 6 matching bases. Trimming cost V 3 bases and J 7 bases, with 12 bases left between them. The CDR3 spans 13 residues. Germline values: CDR1 MDHEN, CDR2 SYDVKM. CDR3 residues: CASSLTGYSGYTF. The DNA for the CDR3 is TGTGCCAGCAGTTTGACAGGATACAGTGGCTACACCTTC.

The rearrangement joins TRBV7-2 to TRBJ1-3; 7 bases are shared with TRBD1. This CDR3 region has 14 residues. V shed 2 bases and J 4 bases; nucleotides not matched to a gene: 2. Germline-derived CDR1 and CDR2 are SGHTA and FQGNSA. CDR3 sequence reads: CASSLQGGGNTIYF. The CDR3 DNA is TGTGCCAGCAGCTTACAGGGGGGAGGAAACACCATATATTTT.

The rearrangement joins TRBV7-8 to TRBJ2-7, with D possibly matching TRBD2 (7 bases). Germline V gene lookup returns CDR1 SGHVS and CDR2 FQNEAQ. The CDR3 runs to 15 residues. Trimming took off 5 bases at V and 9 bases at J, with 23 bases between the two ends. In nucleotides, the CDR3 is TGTGCCAGCAGCCCTTCCGGGGGGCCCCTAGAAAGGCAGTACTTC. Its translation is CASSPSGGPLERQYF.

V gene TRBV28 combines with J gene TRBJ2-1; no definite D call. V lost 8 bases and J lost 3, with 8 bases in between. Germline CDR1 MDHEN, CDR2 SYDVKM. The CDR3 covers 12 residues. CDR3 region: CASADSYNEQFF. The CDR3 DNA is TGTGCCAGCGCGGATAGCTACAATGAGCAGTTCTTC. The full variable domain, rest sourced from reference TRBV28 and TRBJ2-1, is DVKVTQSSRYLVKRTGEKVFLECVQDMDHENMFWYRQDPGLGLRLIYFSYDVKMKEKGDIPEGYSVSREKKERFSLILESASTNQTSMYLCASADSYNEQFFGPGTRLTVL.

This sequence joins TRBV7-9 and TRBJ2-1, with 8 bases lining up with TRBD1. CDR3 length: 17 residues. The germline V gene has CDR1 SEHNR and CDR2 FQNEAQ (reference sequence). The trim removed 4 bases at V and 7 bases at J, leaving 15 bases unmatched. The CDR3 DNA reads as TGTGCCAGCAGCTACACTTCCGGGACAGGAAGAAAGAATGAGCAGTTCTTC. Protein sequence: CASSYTSGTGRKNEQFF. Full variable domain (remainder filled in from reference TRBV7-9 and TRBJ2-1): DTGVSQNPRHKITKRGQNVTFRCDPISEHNRLYWYRQTLGQGPEFLTYFQNEAQLEKSRLLSDRFSAERPKGSFSTLEIQRTEQGDSAMYLCASSYTSGTGRKNEQFFGPGTRLTVL.

In DNA form, the CDR3 reads TGTGCCAGCAGCGCCTTAGTAGGGGGCGGTGAAAAACTGTTTTTT. Translation: CASSALVGGGEKLFF. V usage is TRBV9 and J usage is TRBJ1-4, with 7 bases lining up with TRBD1. The CDR3 length is 15 residues. Unmatched junction bases numbered 9, after V lost 3 bases and J lost 7 bases. Germline loops: CDR1 SGDLS, CDR2 YYNGEE.